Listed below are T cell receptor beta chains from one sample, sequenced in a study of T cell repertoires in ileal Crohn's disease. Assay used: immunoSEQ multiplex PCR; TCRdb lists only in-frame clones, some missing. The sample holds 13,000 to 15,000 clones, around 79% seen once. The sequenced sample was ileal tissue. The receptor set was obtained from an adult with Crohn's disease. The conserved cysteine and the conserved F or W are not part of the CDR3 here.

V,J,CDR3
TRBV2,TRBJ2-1,ASNPLAGGSYNEQF
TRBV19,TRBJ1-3,ASSRGGSGNTIY
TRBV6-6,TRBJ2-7,ASSTDRGIYEQY
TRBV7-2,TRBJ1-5,ASSLDGYSNQPQH
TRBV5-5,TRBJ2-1,ASSPRQGSYNEQF
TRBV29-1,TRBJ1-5,SVVRDTNSGNQPQH
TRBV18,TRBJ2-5,ASSPGTGGGETQY
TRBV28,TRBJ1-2,ASSHPAQNYGYT
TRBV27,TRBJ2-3,ASSGAFTDTQY
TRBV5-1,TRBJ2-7,ASSADSFSSYEQY
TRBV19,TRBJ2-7,ASSIIGGQGPQY
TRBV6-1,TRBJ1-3,ASITGDSGNTIY
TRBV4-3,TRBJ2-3,ASSQDLSLGGGRTDTQY
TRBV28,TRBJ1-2,ASRSWGRAGSDYGYT
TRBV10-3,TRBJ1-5,ATGGGAGNQPQH
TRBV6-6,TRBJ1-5,ASSLQGSQPQH
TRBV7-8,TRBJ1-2,ASSLVANNYGYT
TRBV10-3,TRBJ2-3,ATTLSGSTDTQY
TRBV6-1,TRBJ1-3,ASRDTSLSGNTIY
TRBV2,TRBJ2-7,ASRVAGASYEQY
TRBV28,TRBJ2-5,ASSLQLTETQY
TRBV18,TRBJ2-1,ASSPLRYNEQF
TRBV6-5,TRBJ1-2,ASSPTHRGGYT
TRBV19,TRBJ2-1,ASSILLGEQF
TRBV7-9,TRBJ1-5,ASSLGTAVNQPQH
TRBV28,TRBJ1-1,ASSFWGRNTEAF
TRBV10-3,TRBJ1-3,AIRDPDRGAGNTIY
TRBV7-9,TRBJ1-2,ASSSGLGDFSGYT
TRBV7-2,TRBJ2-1,ASSHALAGGRGAQF
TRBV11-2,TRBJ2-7,ASSLLGWGLTGSSYEQY
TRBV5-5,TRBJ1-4,ASSREPGQGGEKLF